Included here is one T cell receptor beta chain sequence, with context. Antigen specificity is unknown. The table came from immunoSEQ multiplex PCR; TCRdb's copy has only in-frame clones and leaves some out. The table records 150,000 or so clones, 85% to 95% of them present only once. This sample stems from a study of T cell responses to AZD1222 COVID-19 vaccine. Study information: Doses given second, at about 4 or about 12 weeks, were pooled.

Findings of the study overall: Repertoires were collected only later (after the peak T cell response had occurred).

The CDR3 is 16 residues long. Trimming took 5 bases from V and 5 from J; bases not matched to a gene: 8. Germline CDR1 SEHNR, CDR2 FQNEAQ (reference sequence). The TCR was taken from an adult in good health. The chain combines TRBV7-9 with TRBJ2-1; 11 bases are shared with TRBD2. The specimen was peripheral blood, collected on day 0 of AZD1222 vaccination. CDR3 bases: TGTGCCAGCAGCCCCGAGGGACTAGCGGCCCACAATGAGCAGTTCTTC. It encodes CASSPEGLAAHNEQFF.